This TCR beta chain was found in a study of cytomegalovirus exposure and HLA in healthy donors. CDR1 and CDR2 from the germline V gene are SGHRS and YFSETQ. This CDR3 contains 15 residues. Trimming removed 4 bases from V and 15 bases from J; junction bases left unmatched: 13. The PCR ran on 60 Vbeta and 13 Jbeta primers. Data came from immunoSEQ multiplex PCR; TCRdb stores just in-frame clones and leaves some out. The sample has 100,000 to 150,000 clones, about three quarters seen once. Study-level points and caveats: No immune exposure information besides CMV serostatus was available. A later analysis, which compared TCR beta chains of equal frequency, found the HLA-associated ones more clonally expanded. Cytomegalovirus association was assigned to approximately 180 TCR beta chains. Further analysis was carried out later, and it showed several of the most significant clusters appearing linked to common viral pathogens.

Comments on this clone: Its antigen is unknown.

The source is a woman aged 25 to 45 in good health and CMV-seronegative. V and J are TRBV5-1 and TRBJ2-1; 13 bases fit TRBD2. The sequenced material came from PBMCs. This chain's CDR3 is CASSLGGGLAGEGFF. The CDR3, as DNA: TGCGCCAGCAGCCTGGGGGGAGGACTAGCGGGAGAGGGGTTCTTC.